This T cell receptor beta chain emerged from a study of blood T cell repertoires in COVID-19. Assay used: immunoSEQ multiplex PCR; TCRdb lists only in-frame clones, some missing. The repertoire holds 200,000 or so clones, with roughly 83% as singletons. The CDR3 totals 13 residues. The V end lost 3 bases, the J end lost 9 bases, and 12 bases lay between the germline ends. The J gene is TRBJ1-3, the V gene TRBV12-3 or TRBV12-4; D is perhaps TRBD1 (6 bases). Input material: PBMCs or T cells enriched from blood (not recorded which). The receptor was derived from a woman aged 40 to 55 with acute COVID-19. Written as DNA, the CDR3 is TGTGCCAGCAGTTTGCCAGGGGTGGCCACCATATATTTT. Its translation is CASSLPGVATIYF.